A selection of T cell receptor beta chains follows, all from one sample in a study of cytomegalovirus exposure and HLA in healthy donors. TCRdb's table, derived via immunoSEQ multiplex PCR, lists solely in-frame clones and lacks some. The sample yields around 130,000 clones, approximately 77% seen once. Sequences were obtained from PBMCs. These receptors all stem from a woman aged 60-70 years in good health and CMV-seronegative. The CDR3 runs from the conserved cysteine through the conserved F or W. D genes are given only for firm matches. Size is omitted from some rows. Given values are once, few, many or a class for expanded clones.

TRBJ2-7	TRBV5-4	NA	NA	TGTGCCAGCAGCTTGGCCCGCGAGCAGTACTTC	CASSLAREQYF
TRBJ1-1	TRBV15	NA	TRBD1	TGTGCCACCAGCGGTAGGACAGGTTGGAACACTGAAGCTTTCTTT	CATSGRTGWNTEAFF
TRBJ2-2	TRBV30	few	NA	TGTGCCTGGAGTGAACAGGTTAACACCGGGGAGCTGTTTTTT	CAWSEQVNTGELFF
TRBJ2-2	TRBV4-1	NA	TRBD2	TGCGCCAGCAGCCTGACTAGCGGGGCGCTCACCGGGGAGCTGTTTTTT	CASSLTSGALTGELFF
TRBJ1-1	TRBV28	once	NA	TGTGCCAGCAGTCCCCCAGGGAACACTGAAGCTTTTTTT	CASSPPGNTEAFF
TRBJ1-1	TRBV19	few	TRBD1	TGTGCCAGTAGTAGAGGGGACAGGGGGCGGAAGAGTGAAGCTTTCTTT	CASSRGDRGRKSEAFF
TRBJ1-1	TRBV7-9	few	NA	TGTGCCAGCAGCCCAGGGGACCTCCTAGGGGAAGCTTTCTTT	CASSPGDLLGEAFF
TRBJ2-3	TRBV18	NA	NA	TGTGCCAGCTCACTTCGTCAAAGGACTGAGCAAACAGATACGCAGTATTTT	CASSLRQRTEQTDTQYF
TRBJ1-2	TRBV9	NA	TRBD1	TGTGCCGGCAGCGTAGGGACAGGGGGGACTGGCTACACCTTC	CAGSVGTGGTGYTF
TRBJ1-2	TRBV7-2	NA	TRBD1	TGTGCCAGCAGTTGGGGGGGGACAGGGGGAAACTATGGCTACACCTTC	CASSWGGTGGNYGYTF
TRBJ2-3	TRBV6-1	NA	NA	TGTGCCAGCAGTGGCTACAGCACAGATACGCAGTATTTT	CASSGYSTDTQYF
TRBJ1-5	TRBV7-3	NA	NA	TGTGCCAGCAGCTTGGGGGGAGGTCAGCCCCAGCATTTT	CASSLGGGQPQHF
TRBJ2-3	TRBV4-1	NA	NA	TGTGCCAGCAGCTCCCGAGGTGAGGGTACAGATACGCAGTATTTT	CASSSRGEGTDTQYF
TRBJ1-2	TRBV4-1	NA	TRBD1	TGCGCCAGCAGCCAAGGTACAGGGGGCTGGGGCTACACCTTC	CASSQGTGGWGYTF
TRBJ2-5	TRBV10-1	NA	NA	TGCGCCAGCAGTCCCGGGACATTCGGGGAGACCCAGTACTTC	CASSPGTFGETQYF
TRBJ2-7	TRBV7-2	NA	NA	TGTGCCAGCACCCTTAACGGGGGTCCCTCCTACGAGCAGTACTTC	CASTLNGGPSYEQYF
TRBJ1-2	TRBV19	NA	NA	TGTGCCAGTAGCGGACGGGAGGATGGCTACACCTTC	CASSGREDGYTF
TRBJ1-5	TRBV5-1	NA	NA	TGCGCCAGCAGCCCCCACGGGGATAGCAATCAGCCCCAGCATTTT	CASSPHGDSNQPQHF
TRBJ2-3	TRBV10-3	NA	NA	TGTGCCATCAGTGAGTCGAAGCCATCGGTAGATACGCAGTATTTT	CAISESKPSVDTQYF
TRBJ1-3	TRBV2	NA	NA	TGTGCCAGCAGTGATGAGGCTCGAGGGTCCGGAAACACCATATATTTT	CASSDEARGSGNTIYF
TRBJ1-4	TRBV28	NA	NA	TGTGCCAGCAGCACGACAGGAGATAATGAAAAACTGTTTTTT	CASSTTGDNEKLFF
TRBJ1-2	TRBV28	NA	TRBD1	TGTGCCAGCAGTTTTGGGGTCGAGACAGGGGTTTATGGCTACACCTTC	CASSFGVETGVYGYTF
TRBJ2-5	TRBV27	NA	NA	TGTGCCAGCAGTCCACCCGGGGAGACCCAGTACTTC	CASSPPGETQYF
TRBJ1-3	TRBV28	NA	NA	TGTGCCAGCAGTTTCATCTCTGGAAACACCATATATTTT	CASSFISGNTIYF
TRBJ1-1	TRBV29-1	NA	NA	TGCAGCGTTAACGTCAGGGGATGGGAAGCTTTCTTT	CSVNVRGWEAFF
TRBJ1-1	TRBV5-4	NA	NA	TGTGCCAGCAGCTTCCGGAGGGGCACTGAAGCTTTCTTT	CASSFRRGTEAFF
TRBJ2-7	TRBV30	NA	NA	TGTGCCTGGGGGGGCACCATCTACGAGCAGTACTTC	CAWGGTIYEQYF
TRBJ2-7	TRBV2	NA	NA	TGTGCCAGCAGTGAGAACGGCTACGAGCAGTACTTC	CASSENGYEQYF
TRBJ2-2	TRBV18	NA	TRBD2	TGTGCCAGCTCACCAGGACTAGCGGGAATTATATCCGGGGAGCTGTTTTTT	CASSPGLAGIISGELFF
TRBJ2-3	TRBV7-8	few	NA	TGTGCCAGCACCCCCAGCGGGTCTAGCACAGATACGCAGTATTTT	CASTPSGSSTDTQYF
TRBJ2-5	TRBV28	once	TRBD2	TGTGCCAGCAGTCCCTATAAACTAGCGGGGCAAGAGACCCAGTACTTC	CASSPYKLAGQETQYF
TRBJ2-7	TRBV10-3	NA	NA	TGTGCCATCAGGTCCGACAGGCCACGGCACGAGCAGTACTTC	CAIRSDRPRHEQYF
TRBJ2-3	TRBV18	NA	TRBD2	TGTGCCAGCTCACTACGGACTAGCCGCACAGATACGCAGTATTTT	CASSLRTSRTDTQYF
TRBJ2-7	TRBV5-1	few	TRBD1	TGCGCCAGCAGCTCCAACCCAGGGGGCGAGGGGTACTTC	CASSSNPGGEGYF
TRBJ1-4	TRBV18	NA	NA	TGTGCCAGCTCACCGACAGTGGGAACTAATGAAAAACTGTTTTTT	CASSPTVGTNEKLFF
TRBJ1-2	TRBV5-1	NA	TRBD1	TGCGCCAGCAGCTTGGCCGGGACAGGGTCAACCTACACCTTC	CASSLAGTGSTYTF
TRBJ1-4	TRBV6-1	NA	NA	TGTGCCAGCAGTGATCAAGACCTCCATGGACAGCAAAATGAAAAACTGTTTTTT	CASSDQDLHGQQNEKLFF
TRBJ2-1	TRBV18	NA	TRBD2	TGTGCCAGCTCACCACGGTCTAGCGGGGGTTACAATGAGCAGTTCTTC	CASSPRSSGGYNEQFF
TRBJ2-5	TRBV28	NA	NA	TGTGCCAGCTTAAGTTTAAACAGGGACGAGACCCAGTACTTC	CASLSLNRDETQYF
TRBJ1-2	TRBV9	NA	TRBD1	TGTGCCAGCAGCGCAGAACCAACAGGGGTTAACTATGGCTACACCTTC	CASSAEPTGVNYGYTF
TRBJ2-1	TRBV4-2	NA	TRBD2	TGTGCCAGCAGCAACCGCGGGAGCGGCCTCCCGAATGAGCAGTTCTTC	CASSNRGSGLPNEQFF
TRBJ2-1	TRBV6-1	NA	TRBD1	TGTGCCAGCAGTGACAGGGGGCATGAGCAGTTCTTC	CASSDRGHEQFF
TRBJ2-7	TRBV23-1	NA	TRBD1	TGCGCCAGCAGTCACCACATCCCCCGCCAGGGGGATTACGAGCAGTACTTC	CASSHHIPRQGDYEQYF
TRBJ2-4	TRBV5-1	once	TRBD1	TGCGCCAGCCGGGGACAGGGGGTTGAAAACATTCAGTACTTC	CASRGQGVENIQYF
TRBJ2-3	TRBV4-1	NA	TRBD2	TGCGCCAGCAGCCAAGGGGGGAGCGGGGGTGCAGATACGCAGTATTTT	CASSQGGSGGADTQYF
TRBJ2-2	TRBV7-3	NA	NA	TGTGCCAGCAGCTCCCCTATTGGGGGCGTTACCGGGGAGCTGTTTTTT	CASSSPIGGVTGELFF
TRBJ1-2	TRBV27	NA	TRBD1	TGTGCCAGCGCCGGGGGACAGATGTACTATGGCTACACCTTC	CASAGGQMYYGYTF
TRBJ2-5	TRBV28	NA	NA	TGTGCCAGCAGTTTACCAGGGTACCAAGAGACCCAGTACTTC	CASSLPGYQETQYF
TRBJ2-2	TRBV28	NA	TRBD2	TGTGCCAGCATTCGGACGAGCGGGATCGGGGAGCTGTTTTTT	CASIRTSGIGELFF
TRBJ2-5	TRBV11-1	NA	NA	TGTGCCAGCAGCTTCGGACAGCGTGCAAGGGAGACCCAGTACTTC	CASSFGQRARETQYF
TRBJ1-5	TRBV28	few	TRBD1	TGTGCCAGCAGATATGGACAGGGGTCGAATCAGCCCCAGCATTTT	CASRYGQGSNQPQHF
TRBJ2-3	TRBV28	NA	TRBD2	TGTGCCAGCAGTTCCGAGCTGACTAGCGGGGGGGGGACAGATACGCAGTATTTT	CASSSELTSGGGTDTQYF
TRBJ2-5	TRBV27	once	TRBD1	TGTGCCAGCAGAGCACCACCCGGACAGGGGAGGAAGACCCAGTACTTC	CASRAPPGQGRKTQYF
TRBJ2-1	TRBV7-6	NA	TRBD2	TGTGCCAGCAGTGCTAGCGGGGGAAGCTCCTACAATGAGCAGTTCTTC	CASSASGGSSYNEQFF
TRBJ1-1	TRBV28	NA	TRBD1	TGTGCCAGCAGGGGACAGGGTACCACTGAAGCTTTCTTT	CASRGQGTTEAFF